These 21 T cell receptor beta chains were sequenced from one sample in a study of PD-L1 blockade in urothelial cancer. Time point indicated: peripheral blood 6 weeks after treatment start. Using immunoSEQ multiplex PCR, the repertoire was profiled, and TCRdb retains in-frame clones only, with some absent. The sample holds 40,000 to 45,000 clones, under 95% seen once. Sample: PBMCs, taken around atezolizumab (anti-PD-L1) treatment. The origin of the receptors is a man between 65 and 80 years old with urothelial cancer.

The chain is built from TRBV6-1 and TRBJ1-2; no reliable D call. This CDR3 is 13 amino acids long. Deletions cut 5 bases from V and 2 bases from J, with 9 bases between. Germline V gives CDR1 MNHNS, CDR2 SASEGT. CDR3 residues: CASSRTGNYGYTF. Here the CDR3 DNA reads TGTGCCAGCAGTCGGACGGGGAACTATGGCTACACCTTC.

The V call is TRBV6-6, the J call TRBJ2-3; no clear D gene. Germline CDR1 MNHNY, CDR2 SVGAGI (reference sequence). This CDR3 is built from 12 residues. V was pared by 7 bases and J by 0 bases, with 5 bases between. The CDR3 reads CASTFSTDTQYF. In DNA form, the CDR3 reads TGTGCCAGCACCTTTAGCACAGATACGCAGTATTTT.

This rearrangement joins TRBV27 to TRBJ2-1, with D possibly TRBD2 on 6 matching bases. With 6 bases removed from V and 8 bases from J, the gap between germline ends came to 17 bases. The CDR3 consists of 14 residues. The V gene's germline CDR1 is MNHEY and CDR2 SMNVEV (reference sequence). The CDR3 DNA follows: TGTGCCAGCAGACTGGAGGGCGAGTGGGATGAGCAGTTCTTC. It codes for CASRLEGEWDEQFF.

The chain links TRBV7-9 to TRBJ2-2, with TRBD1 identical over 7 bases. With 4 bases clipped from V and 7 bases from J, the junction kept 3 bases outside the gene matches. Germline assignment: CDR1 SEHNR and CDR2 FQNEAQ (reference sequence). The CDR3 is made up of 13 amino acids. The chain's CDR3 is CASSSTGDGELFF. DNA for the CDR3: TGTGCCAGCAGCTCTACAGGGGACGGGGAGCTGTTTTTT.

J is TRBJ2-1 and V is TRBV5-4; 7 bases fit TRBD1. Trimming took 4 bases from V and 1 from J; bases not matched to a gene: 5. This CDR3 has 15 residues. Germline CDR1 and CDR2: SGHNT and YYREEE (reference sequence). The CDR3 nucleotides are TGTGCCAGCAGCCGGGACAGAGCTTCCTACAATGAGCAGTTCTTC. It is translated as CASSRDRASYNEQFF. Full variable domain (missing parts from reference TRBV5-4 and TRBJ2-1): ETGVTQSPTHLIKTRGQQVTLRCSSQSGHNTVSWYQQALGQGPQFIFQYYREEENGRGNFPPRFSGLQFPNYSSELNVNALELDDSALYLCASSRDRASYNEQFFGPGTRLTVL.

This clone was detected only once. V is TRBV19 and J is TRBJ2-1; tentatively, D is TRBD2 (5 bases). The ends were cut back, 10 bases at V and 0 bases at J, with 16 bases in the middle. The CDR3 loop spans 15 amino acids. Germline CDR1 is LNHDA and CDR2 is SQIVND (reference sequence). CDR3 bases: TGTGCCACACACCCTAGCTATAGCTCCTACAATGAGCAGTTCTTC. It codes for CATHPSYSSYNEQFF.

The CDR3 sequence is CATSDRLRHTEAFF. The CDR3 DNA sequence: TGTGCCACCTCGGACAGACTGCGCCACACTGAAGCTTTCTTT. The chain recombines TRBV19 with TRBJ1-1; D is possibly TRBD1 (6 bases). The CDR3 consists of 14 residues. V gave up 10 bases and J gave up 3 bases, with 18 bases separating them. Germline V gene sequence: CDR1 LNHDA, CDR2 SQIVND (reference sequence).

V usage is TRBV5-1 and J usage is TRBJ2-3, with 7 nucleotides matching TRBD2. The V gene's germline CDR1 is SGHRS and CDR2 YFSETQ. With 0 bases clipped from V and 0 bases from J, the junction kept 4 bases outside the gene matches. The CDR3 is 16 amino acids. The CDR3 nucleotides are TGCGCCAGCAGCTTGGTGCTAGCGGCTAGCACAGATACGCAGTATTTT. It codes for CASSLVLAASTDTQYF.

CDR3 in DNA: TGTGCCAGCAAGTCCAGGGGCCCTGAAGCTTTCTTT. Its protein product is CASKSRGPEAFF. The rearrangement joins TRBV28 to TRBJ1-1; maybe TRBD1 (6 bases). Trimming left V 7 bases short and J 6 bases short, with 12 bases between. Germline CDR1 reads MDHEN; CDR2 reads SYDVKM. The CDR3 consists of 12 residues.

CDR3 coding DNA: TGTGCCAGCAGCTTAGGACTAGCGGGGGGATCTACCTACGAGCAGTACTTC. As protein: CASSLGLAGGSTYEQYF. J is TRBJ2-7 and V is TRBV7-2; 13 bases line up with TRBD2. Germline V gene sequence: CDR1 SGHTA, CDR2 FQGNSA. The junction had 5 bases not matched to a gene; V was cut back by 1 base and J by 2 bases. The CDR3 covers 17 residues.

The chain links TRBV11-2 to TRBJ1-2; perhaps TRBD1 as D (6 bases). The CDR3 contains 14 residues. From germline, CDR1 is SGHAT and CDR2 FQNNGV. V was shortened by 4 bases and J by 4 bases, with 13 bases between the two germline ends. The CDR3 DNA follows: TGTGCCAGCAGCTCCGAATGGGGGCCCTATGGCTACACCTTC. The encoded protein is CASSSEWGPYGYTF. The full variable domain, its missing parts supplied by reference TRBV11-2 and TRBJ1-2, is EAGVAQSPRYKIIEKRQSVAFWCNPISGHATLYWYQQILGQGPKLLIQFQNNGVVDDSQLPKDRFSAERLKGVDSTLKIQPAKLEDSAVYLCASSSEWGPYGYTFGSGTRLTVV.

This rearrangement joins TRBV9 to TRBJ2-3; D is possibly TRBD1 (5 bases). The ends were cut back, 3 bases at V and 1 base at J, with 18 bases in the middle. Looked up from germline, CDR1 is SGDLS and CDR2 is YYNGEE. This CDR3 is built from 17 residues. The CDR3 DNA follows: TGTGCCAGCAGCGCTCCCCAGGGTGGGTTAGGCACAGATACGCAGTATTTT. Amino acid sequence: CASSAPQGGLGTDTQYF.

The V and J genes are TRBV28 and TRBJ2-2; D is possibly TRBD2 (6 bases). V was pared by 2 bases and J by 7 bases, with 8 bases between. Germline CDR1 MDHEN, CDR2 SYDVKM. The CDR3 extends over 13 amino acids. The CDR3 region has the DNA TGTGCCAGCAGTTTAAGGGGAGGCGGGGAGCTGTTTTTT. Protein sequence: CASSLRGGGELFF.

The CDR3 DNA reads as TGTGCCAGCAGCTTAGTCGTGGACAGGGTAATCTACGAGCAGTACTTC. Translation gives CASSLVVDRVIYEQYF. The chain joins TRBV7-9 to TRBJ2-7; the match to TRBD1 covers 8 bases. V lost 1 base, J lost 3 bases, and 8 bases stayed unmatched. The CDR3 is 16 residues long. Germline loops: CDR1 SEHNR, CDR2 FQNEAQ (reference sequence).

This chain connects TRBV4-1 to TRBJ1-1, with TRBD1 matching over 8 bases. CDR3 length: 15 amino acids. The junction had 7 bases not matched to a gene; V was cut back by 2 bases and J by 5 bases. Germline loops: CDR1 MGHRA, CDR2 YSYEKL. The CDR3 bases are TGCGCCAGCAGCCAACCCGACAGGGGTCAGACTGAAGCTTTCTTT. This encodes CASSQPDRGQTEAFF.

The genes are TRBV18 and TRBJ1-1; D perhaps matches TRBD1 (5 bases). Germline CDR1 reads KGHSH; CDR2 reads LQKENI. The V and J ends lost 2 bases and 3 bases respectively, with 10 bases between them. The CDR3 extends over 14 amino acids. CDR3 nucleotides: TGTGCCAGCTCACCAGGGATAGGGGACACTGAAGCTTTCTTT. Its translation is CASSPGIGDTEAFF.

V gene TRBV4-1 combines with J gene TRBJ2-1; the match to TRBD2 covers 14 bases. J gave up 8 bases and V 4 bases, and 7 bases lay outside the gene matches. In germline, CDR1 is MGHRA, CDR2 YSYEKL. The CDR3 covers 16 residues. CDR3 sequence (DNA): TGCGCCAGCAGCCTCCTAGGGGGACTAGCGGGAGATGAGCAGTTCTTC. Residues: CASSLLGGLAGDEQFF.

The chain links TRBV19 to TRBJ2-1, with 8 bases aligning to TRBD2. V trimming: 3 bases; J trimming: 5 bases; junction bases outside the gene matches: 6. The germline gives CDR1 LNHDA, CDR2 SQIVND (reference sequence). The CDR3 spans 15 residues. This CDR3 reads CASSIGRGRDNEQFF. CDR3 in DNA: TGTGCCAGTAGTATCGGGAGGGGTAGGGACAATGAGCAGTTCTTC.

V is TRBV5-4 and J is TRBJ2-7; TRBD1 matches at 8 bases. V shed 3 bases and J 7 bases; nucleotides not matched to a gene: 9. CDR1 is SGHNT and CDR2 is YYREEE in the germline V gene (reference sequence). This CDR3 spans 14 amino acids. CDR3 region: CASSSPDRVREQYF. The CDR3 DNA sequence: TGTGCCAGCAGCTCCCCGGACAGGGTGAGGGAGCAGTACTTC.

The CDR3 region is CASSRLWGATNEKLFF. CDR3 in DNA: TGCGCCAGCAGCCGTCTCTGGGGGGCAACTAATGAAAAACTGTTTTTT. V usage is TRBV4-1 and J usage is TRBJ1-4, with D maybe TRBD1 (5 bases). The CDR3 runs 16 residues. Trimming pared 4 bases from V and 0 bases from J, leaving 12 bases between. The germline CDR1 and CDR2 sequences are MGHRA and YSYEKL.

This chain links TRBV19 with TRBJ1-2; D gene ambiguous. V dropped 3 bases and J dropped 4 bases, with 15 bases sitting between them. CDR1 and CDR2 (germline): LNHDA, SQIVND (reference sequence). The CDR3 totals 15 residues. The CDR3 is CASSIPGLPSYGYTF. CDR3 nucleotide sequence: TGTGCCAGTAGTATCCCCGGACTACCCTCCTATGGCTACACCTTC.